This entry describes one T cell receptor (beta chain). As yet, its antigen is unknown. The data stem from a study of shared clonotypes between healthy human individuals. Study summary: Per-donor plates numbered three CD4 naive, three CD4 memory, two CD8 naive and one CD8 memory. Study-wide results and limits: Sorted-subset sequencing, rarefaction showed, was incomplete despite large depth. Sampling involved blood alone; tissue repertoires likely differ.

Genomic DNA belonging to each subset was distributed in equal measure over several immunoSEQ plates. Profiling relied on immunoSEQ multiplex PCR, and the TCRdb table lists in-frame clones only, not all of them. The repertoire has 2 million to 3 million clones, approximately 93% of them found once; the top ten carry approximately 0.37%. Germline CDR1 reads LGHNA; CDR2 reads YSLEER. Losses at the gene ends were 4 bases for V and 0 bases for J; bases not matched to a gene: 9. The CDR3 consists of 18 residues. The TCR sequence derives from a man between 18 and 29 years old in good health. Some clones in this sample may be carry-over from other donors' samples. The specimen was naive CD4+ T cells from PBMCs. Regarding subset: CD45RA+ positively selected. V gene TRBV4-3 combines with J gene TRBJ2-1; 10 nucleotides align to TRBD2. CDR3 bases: TGCGCCAGCAGCCCGAGACTAGCGGGCTGGAGCTCCTACAATGAGCAGTTCTTC. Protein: CASSPRLAGWSSYNEQFF.